Here is one T cell receptor beta chain with its context. Its antigen is unidentified. The sample comes from a study of T cell repertoires in cytomegalovirus infection. Study details: Well-studied HLA-B-restricted epitopes and recently identified HLA-C-restricted epitopes of CMV were both used in the study. Whole-study results and caveats: Totalled public TCR beta family frequency picked out people who carried CMV plus the relevant HLA. Predominance within the ex vivo response was attributable to HLA-C-restricted CMV-specific TCR beta clonotypes.

MiXCR, applied by TCRdb to the reads, yields one record per CDR3 protein. The data hold about 920,000 distinct CDR3 sequences, with around 32% observed a single time. V was pared by 2 bases and J by 6 bases, with 17 bases between. Germline V CDR1 and CDR2: SGDLS, YYNGEE. This CDR3 is built from 15 residues. The sequence was collected from a human donor in good health (CMV status not recorded). Some clones in this sample may be carry-over from other donors' samples. This material consisted of cultured CD8+ T cells from PBMCs, taken from culture after CMV antigen stimulation. The V call is TRBV9, the J call TRBJ1-2, with D uncertain. The CDR3 region has the DNA TGTGCCAGCAGCGTGGGCTTGGGGAGGTACGATGGCTACACCTTC. As protein: CASSVGLGRYDGYTF.